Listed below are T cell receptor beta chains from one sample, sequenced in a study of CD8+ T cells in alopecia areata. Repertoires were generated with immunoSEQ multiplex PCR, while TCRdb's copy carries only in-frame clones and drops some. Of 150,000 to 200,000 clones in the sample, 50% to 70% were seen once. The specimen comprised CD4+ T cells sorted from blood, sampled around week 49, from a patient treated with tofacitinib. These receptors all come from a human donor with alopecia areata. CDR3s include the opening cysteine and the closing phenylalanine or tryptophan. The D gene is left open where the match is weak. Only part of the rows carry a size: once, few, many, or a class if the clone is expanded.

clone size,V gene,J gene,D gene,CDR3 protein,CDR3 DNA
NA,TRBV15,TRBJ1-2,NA,CATSRAAEGGYGYTF,TGTGCCACCAGCAGAGCGGCAGAGGGAGGCTATGGCTACACCTTC
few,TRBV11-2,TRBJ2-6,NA,CASSEQGAGANVLTF,TGTGCCAGCAGCGAACAGGGTGCTGGGGCCAACGTCCTGACTTTC
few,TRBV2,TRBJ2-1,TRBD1,CAGRKTGIDEQFF,TGTGCCGGTAGAAAGACAGGGATCGATGAGCAGTTCTTC
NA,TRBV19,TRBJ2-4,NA,CASEGLAKNIQYF,TGTGCCAGTGAGGGACTAGCCAAAAACATTCAGTACTTC
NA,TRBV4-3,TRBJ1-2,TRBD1,CASSGGDRKGRQGYTF,TGCGCCAGCAGCGGCGGGGACAGGAAAGGCCGGCAGGGCTACACCTTC
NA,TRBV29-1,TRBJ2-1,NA,CSVDPVNEQFF,TGCAGCGTTGACCCGGTCAATGAGCAGTTCTTC
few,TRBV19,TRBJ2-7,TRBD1,CASSNRGVSSYEQYF,TGTGCCAGTAGCAACAGGGGCGTCAGCTCCTACGAGCAGTACTTC
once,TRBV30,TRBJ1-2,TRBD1,CAWSFTGVFYGYTF,TGTGCCTGGAGTTTCACAGGGGTGTTCTATGGCTACACCTTC
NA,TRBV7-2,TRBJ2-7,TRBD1,CASSLGRQGAGEQYF,TGTGCCAGCAGCTTGGGCCGACAGGGGGCGGGCGAGCAGTACTTC
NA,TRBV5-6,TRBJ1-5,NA,CASSSRRQPQHF,TGTGCCAGCAGCTCAAGGAGACAGCCCCAGCATTTT
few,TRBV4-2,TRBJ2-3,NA,CASSQTTSTDTQYF,TGTGCCAGCAGCCAAACTACTAGCACAGATACGCAGTATTTT
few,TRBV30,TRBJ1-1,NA,CAWTLHTRGDTEAFF,TGTGCCTGGACCCTACACACCCGAGGGGACACTGAAGCTTTCTTT
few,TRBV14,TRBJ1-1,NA,CASSPQAGLEAFF,TGTGCCAGCAGCCCCCAGGCAGGACTTGAAGCTTTCTTT
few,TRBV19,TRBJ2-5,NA,CASRPLGEETQYF,TGTGCCAGTAGACCTCTCGGGGAAGAGACCCAGTACTTC
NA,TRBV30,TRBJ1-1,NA,CAWSYGTSYYQNTEAFF,TGTGCCTGGAGTTATGGGACTAGCTACTATCAGAACACTGAAGCTTTCTTT
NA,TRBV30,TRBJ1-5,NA,CAWSVRGYNQPQHF,TGTGCCTGGAGTGTGCGGGGATACAATCAGCCCCAGCATTTT
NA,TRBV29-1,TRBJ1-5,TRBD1,CSVTTGVSGPQHF,TGCAGTGTAACGACAGGGGTCAGCGGGCCCCAGCATTTT
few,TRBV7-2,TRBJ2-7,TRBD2,CASRLDLAASYEQYF,TGTGCCAGCAGGTTAGATCTAGCGGCTTCCTACGAGCAGTACTTC
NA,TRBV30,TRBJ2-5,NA,CAWSPPPGKETQYF,TGTGCCTGGAGTCCCCCTCCCGGAAAAGAGACCCAGTACTTC
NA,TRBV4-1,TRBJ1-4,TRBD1,CASSQSRDRALEKLFF,TGCGCCAGCAGCCAGAGCCGGGACAGGGCATTGGAAAAACTGTTTTTT
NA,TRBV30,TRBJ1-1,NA,CAWRDSARVQVNTEAFF,TGTGCCTGGAGAGACTCCGCTCGAGTACAGGTGAACACTGAAGCTTTCTTT
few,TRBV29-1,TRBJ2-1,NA,CSVLAMRGINEQFF,TGCAGCGTCCTCGCGATGCGGGGCATAAATGAGCAGTTCTTC
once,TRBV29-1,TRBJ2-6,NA,CSVVKGSSGANVLTF,TGCAGCGTTGTAAAGGGGAGCTCTGGGGCCAACGTCCTGACTTTC
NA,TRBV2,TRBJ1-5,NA,CASRDRVPNQPQHF,TGTGCCAGCAGGGATAGGGTTCCCAATCAGCCCCAGCATTTT
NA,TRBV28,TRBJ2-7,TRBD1,CASSYYRQGAYEQYF,TGTGCCAGCAGCTACTATCGACAGGGGGCTTACGAGCAGTACTTC
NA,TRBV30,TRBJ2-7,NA,CAWTKGQGEQYF,TGTGCCTGGACGAAGGGGCAGGGCGAGCAGTACTTC
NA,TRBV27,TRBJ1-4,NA,CASSSTGHNEKLFF,TGTGCCAGCAGTAGCACAGGGCATAATGAAAAACTGTTTTTT
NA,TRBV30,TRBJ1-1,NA,CAWSVGNTEAFF,TGTGCCTGGAGTGTAGGGAACACTGAAGCTTTCTTT
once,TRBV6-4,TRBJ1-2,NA,CASKGDYGYTF,TGTGCCAGCAAGGGGGACTATGGCTACACCTTC
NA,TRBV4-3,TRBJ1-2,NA,CASSQSGVLGYTF,TGCGCCAGCAGCCAATCGGGGGTGCTTGGCTACACCTTC
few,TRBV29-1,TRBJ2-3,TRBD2,CSVGVTSGSDTQYF,TGCAGCGTTGGGGTGACTAGCGGATCAGATACGCAGTATTTT
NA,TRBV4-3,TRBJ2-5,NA,CASSQDMDRQETQYF,TGCGCCAGCAGCCAAGATATGGACCGACAAGAGACCCAGTACTTC
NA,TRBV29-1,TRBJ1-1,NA,CSVERGVNTEAFF,TGCAGCGTTGAACGAGGGGTGAACACTGAAGCTTTCTTT
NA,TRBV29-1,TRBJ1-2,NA,CSVTDRNYGYTF,TGCAGCGTTACGGACAGAAACTATGGCTACACCTTC
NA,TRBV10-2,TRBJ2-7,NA,CASREGSYEQYF,TGCGCCAGCAGGGAAGGATCCTACGAGCAGTACTTC
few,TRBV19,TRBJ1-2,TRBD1,CAKPVRDRYYGYTF,TGTGCCAAACCGGTGAGGGACAGATACTATGGCTACACCTTC
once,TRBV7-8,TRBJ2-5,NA,CASSKGGPETQYF,TGTGCCAGCAGCAAGGGGGGTCCTGAGACCCAGTACTTC
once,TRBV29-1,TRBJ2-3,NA,CSVEGVLALPQYF,TGCAGCGTTGAAGGGGTCCTTGCCCTACCGCAGTATTTT
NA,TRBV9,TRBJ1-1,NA,CASSPLTGMNTEAFF,TGTGCCAGCAGCCCCTTGACAGGAATGAACACTGAAGCTTTCTTT
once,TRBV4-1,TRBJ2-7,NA,CASSQDVTIYEQYF,TGCGCCAGCAGCCAAGATGTCACTATCTACGAGCAGTACTTC
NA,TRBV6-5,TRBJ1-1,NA,CASSYSRQNTEAFF,TGTGCCAGCAGTTACTCTCGGCAGAACACTGAAGCTTTCTTT
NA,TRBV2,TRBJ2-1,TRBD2,CASSSGTSRYNEQFF,TGTGCCAGCAGTTCCGGGACTAGCAGATACAATGAGCAGTTCTTC
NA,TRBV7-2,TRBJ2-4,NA,CASSLEGPAKNIQYF,TGTGCCAGCAGCTTAGAAGGGCCAGCCAAAAACATTCAGTACTTC
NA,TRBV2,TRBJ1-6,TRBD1,CASSVEGDSNSPLHF,TGTGCCAGCAGTGTAGAGGGGGACAGTAATTCACCCCTCCACTTT
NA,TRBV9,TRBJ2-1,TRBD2,CASSGAGGSSYNEQFF,TGTGCCAGCAGTGGAGCGGGGGGGAGCTCCTACAATGAGCAGTTCTTC